These 7 T cell receptor beta chains came from one sample sequenced in a study of blood T cell repertoires in COVID-19 (dated by TCRdb to 2018 to 2020). Library preparation was by the immunoSEQ multiplex PCR assay. Sourced from immuneACCESS, this table was stored by TCRdb with only in-frame sequences that have V and J called. A share of the clones is absent; for the studies checked, an unresolved V gene accounts for under half, and the remainder has no known explanation. The sample records 300,000 to 350,000 clones, around 82% of which are singletons. The ten largest clones take up approximately 3.1% of the sample. The sample consisted of peripheral blood. The receptors here all came from a man in his thirties or forties with active or convalescent COVID-19.

This chain uses TRBV15 with TRBJ2-1, with 11 bases lining up with TRBD1. The CDR3 sequence is 15 residues long. J gave up 8 bases and V 3 bases, and 6 bases lay outside the gene matches. Germline V lookup: CDR1 LNHNV, CDR2 YYDKDF (reference sequence). CDR3 sequence reads: CATSSRDRGYDEQFF. The CDR3 nucleotides read TGTGCCACCAGCAGCCGGGACAGGGGGTACGATGAGCAGTTCTTC. The variable domain in full, completed from reference TRBV15 and TRBJ2-1, reads DAMVIQNPRYQVTQFGKPVTLSCSQTLNHNVMYWYQQKSSQAPKLLFHYYDKDFNNEADTPDNFQSRRPNTSFCFLDIRSPGLGDTAMYLCATSSRDRGYDEQFFGPGTRLTVL.

The chain links TRBV3-1 (or the pseudogene TRBV3-2) to TRBJ2-1; TRBD2 agrees at 13 bases. V was pared by 4 bases and J by 15 bases, with 9 bases of the junction left unmatched. This CDR3 has 14 amino acids. Germline CDR1 and CDR2: LGHDT and YNNKEL (reference sequence). The CDR3 spells CASSRTSGGAVRFF. Here the CDR3 DNA reads TGTGCCAGCAGCCGAACTAGCGGGGGGGCCGTACGGTTCTTC.

The chain joins TRBV7-9 to TRBJ1-1; D is possibly TRBD1 (6 bases). V was pared by 0 bases and J by 4 bases, with 9 bases between. The CDR3 spans 14 residues. Germline CDR1 reads SEHNR; CDR2 reads FQNEAQ (reference sequence). CDR3 sequence reads: CASSLAGGLTEAFF. CDR3 DNA: TGTGCCAGCAGCTTAGCGGGGGGGCTCACTGAAGCTTTCTTT.

This clone was observed a single time. This chain joins TRBV9 and TRBJ2-3; 13 bases are a match to TRBD2. The germline CDR1 and CDR2 sequences are SGDLS and YYNGEE. After removal of 4 bases from V and 2 bases from J, the junction contained 7 bases not matched to a gene. CDR3 length equals 17 residues. CDR3 in amino acids: CASSHRLAGGNTDTQYF. CDR3 DNA: TGTGCCAGCAGCCATCGACTAGCGGGAGGCAACACAGATACGCAGTATTTT. Filled out from reference TRBV9 and TRBJ2-3, the complete variable domain reads DSGVTQTPKHLITATGQRVTLRCSPRSGDLSVYWYQQSLDQGLQFLIQYYNGEERAKGNILERFSAQQFPDLHSELNLSSLELGDSALYFCASSHRLAGGNTDTQYFGPGTRLTVL.

The chain has TRBV28 and TRBJ2-1; D perhaps matches TRBD2 (6 bases). This CDR3 region has 20 residues. Germline CDR1 and CDR2: MDHEN and SYDVKM. Between the trimmed V and J ends, which lost 1 base and 0 bases, there was a span of 22 bases. The CDR3 DNA reads TGTGCCAGCAGTTTATTCCCGATCCCCGGACTACACCCCTCCTACAATGAGCAGTTCTTC. It is translated as CASSLFPIPGLHPSYNEQFF.

The rearrangement joins TRBV9 to TRBJ2-3, with D possibly matching TRBD1 (6 bases). V lost 0 bases to trimming and J lost 1 base, with 15 bases between them. Germline V gene data show CDR1 as SGDLS and CDR2 as YYNGEE. The CDR3 is 17 amino acids. CDR3 region: CASSVVIGAGGTDTQYF. The CDR3 DNA reads as TGTGCCAGCAGCGTAGTGATTGGGGCAGGGGGCACAGATACGCAGTATTTT.

This clone was seen more than once but under ten times. Other DNA sequences in the same sample also yield this CDR3. The chain carries TRBV12-3 or TRBV12-4 and TRBJ1-1; D remains unclear. The CDR3 totals 13 residues. Trimming shortened V by 3 bases and J by 2 bases, and 7 bases separated the two germline ends. The CDR3 sequence: CASSLGANTEAFF. The CDR3 nucleotides read TGTGCCAGCAGTTTGGGAGCTAACACTGAAGCTTTCTTT.